A selection of T cell receptor beta chains follows, all from one sample in a study of identical twins. TCRdb used MiXCR to reprocess the 5' RACE reads, holding one entry per CDR3 protein. The sample records around 480,000 distinct CDR3 sequences, approximately 15% being singletons. In addition, the sample was reused for a study of yellow fever vaccine responses in identical twins.

Material for sequencing was CD4+ T cells sorted from blood. Receptors originate from a young woman in good health. The CDR3 runs from the conserved cysteine through the conserved F or W. The D gene is left open where the match is weak. Clone size appears in some rows only: once, few, many, or a class for an expanded clone.

-	TRBJ2-3	14	many	TRBV7-9	TGTGCCAGCAGCTTAGTTTGGGGCACAGATACGCAGTATTTT	CASSLVWGTDTQYF
TRBD1	TRBJ1-6	16	few	TRBV6-1	TGTGCCAGCAGTAAAGGATTAGACAGGGTGAATTCACCCCTCCACTTT	CASSKGLDRVNSPLHF
-	TRBJ1-6	16	-	TRBV10-3	TGTGCCACCGCGTCGGGGACAACGGCCGAGAGTTCACCCCTCCACTTT	CATASGTTAESSPLHF
-	TRBJ1-5	15	-	TRBV5-1	TGCGCCAGCAGCCTGGAGGGCGGCCTCAATCAGCCCCAGCATTTT	CASSLEGGLNQPQHF
-	TRBJ2-3	15	few	TRBV7-9	TGTGCCAGCAGCCCCCGGGGAGAAAGCACAGATACGCAGTATTTT	CASSPRGESTDTQYF
-	TRBJ1-2	15	few	TRBV7-9	TGTGCCAGCAGCCAGCAAGGGACGGCTAACTATGGCTACACCTTC	CASSQQGTANYGYTF
-	TRBJ2-7	16	-	TRBV7-2	TGTGCCAGCAGCTTAAGGGCAGCAACCCTCTCCTACGAGCAGTACTTC	CASSLRAATLSYEQYF
TRBD2	TRBJ2-1	17	few	TRBV2	TGTGCCAGCCTAGGACTAGCGGGGGGACCTTCCTACAATGAGCAGTTCTTC	CASLGLAGGPSYNEQFF
-	TRBJ2-3	15	-	TRBV20-1	TGCAGTGCTAAGAGGCCGGGACACACCACAGATACGCAGTATTTT	CSAKRPGHTTDTQYF
TRBD1	TRBJ2-7	15	-	TRBV20-1	TGCAGTGCTGGACAGGGGGCTTGGGGTTCCTACGAGCAGTACTTC	CSAGQGAWGSYEQYF
-	TRBJ2-7	13	-	TRBV27	TGTGCCAGCAGTTACAGACAGCAGGGCGAGCAGTACTTC	CASSYRQQGEQYF
-	TRBJ2-5	15	-	TRBV4-3	TGCGCCAGCAGCCAATCTCAGGGGACCCAAGAGACCCAGTACTTC	CASSQSQGTQETQYF
-	TRBJ2-5	15	-	TRBV6-1	TGTGCCAGCAGTCCCCGTTGGGGGGCGGGGGAGACCCAGTACTTC	CASSPRWGAGETQYF
TRBD1	TRBJ2-2	17	few	TRBV7-2	TGTGCCAGCAGCTTAAAATCCGGGACAGGGAACACCGGGGAGCTGTTTTTT	CASSLKSGTGNTGELFF
TRBD2	TRBJ2-7	14	few	TRBV20-1	TGCAGTGCCGGACCGGCGGGGGGCCCCCACGAGCAGTACTTC	CSAGPAGGPHEQYF
-	TRBJ2-5	15	few	TRBV3-2	TGTGCCAGCTTTAAAACGGGGCAGAGCCAAGAGACCCAGTACTTC	CASFKTGQSQETQYF
TRBD2	TRBJ2-1	15	few	TRBV7-2	TGTGCCAGCAGCTTAACTAGCGGGGTCTACAATGAGCAGTTCTTC	CASSLTSGVYNEQFF
TRBD1	TRBJ2-3	18	-	TRBV28	TGTGCCAGCAGTTTAGCCCTCAGGACAGGTACTAGCACAGATACGCAGTATTTT	CASSLALRTGTSTDTQYF
-	TRBJ2-1	15	few	TRBV28	TGTGCCAGCAGCTCTATAGGACAGTCATACAATGAGCAGTTCTTC	CASSSIGQSYNEQFF
-	TRBJ2-1	16	few	TRBV7-9	TGTGCCAGCAGCTTAGGAGTCTCGGTGGGAGGCGATGAGCAGTTCTTC	CASSLGVSVGGDEQFF
TRBD1	TRBJ2-4	17	few	TRBV6-5	TGTGCCAGCAGTTACTCGTCCAGGGGGCTAGCCAAAAACATTCAGTACTTC	CASSYSSRGLAKNIQYF
-	TRBJ2-3	16	-	TRBV6-5	TGTGCCAGCAGTACCCGACAGGGTGGGGGGGCAGATACGCAGTATTTT	CASSTRQGGGADTQYF
TRBD1	TRBJ2-3	15	-	TRBV5-1	TGCGCCAGCAGCTCAGGACAGGCTAGCACAGATACGCAGTATTTT	CASSSGQASTDTQYF
TRBD1	TRBJ2-5	14	-	TRBV12-3/TRBV12-4	TGTGCCAGCAGTCCGGGACAGGGTCCGGAGACCCAGTACTTC	CASSPGQGPETQYF
TRBD2	TRBJ2-3	14	few	TRBV10-3	TGTGCCATCAGTGATAGCGGGGTTTCAGATACGCAGTATTTT	CAISDSGVSDTQYF
TRBD2	TRBJ2-3	16	-	TRBV7-2	TGTGCCAGCAGCTTATATAGCGGGGGCAGCACAGATACGCAGTATTTT	CASSLYSGGSTDTQYF
-	TRBJ2-3	16	few	TRBV10-3	TGTGCCATCAGCGCCCAGGCGGGGGCGAACACAGATACGCAGTATTTT	CAISAQAGANTDTQYF
-	TRBJ2-5	14	many	TRBV12-3/TRBV12-4	TGTGCCAGCAGTACAAGGGGGGTTGGGGAGACCCAGTACTTC	CASSTRGVGETQYF
-	TRBJ1-1	14	few	TRBV11-2	TGTGCCAGCAGCTTAGCCAGGGAGAACACTGAAGCTTTCTTT	CASSLARENTEAFF
TRBD1	TRBJ2-7	13	-	TRBV6-5	TGTGCCAGCAGTTACGGGACAGGGTACGAGCAGTACTTC	CASSYGTGYEQYF
TRBD2	TRBJ2-7	14	-	TRBV28	TGTGCCAGCAGTTTAATGGCGGGAGACTACGAGCAGTACTTC	CASSLMAGDYEQYF
TRBD2	TRBJ2-6	19	-	TRBV6-2/TRBV6-3	TGTGCCAGCAGACCGGCGGGCCTAGCGGGAGTTACTGGGGCCAACGTCCTGACTTTC	CASRPAGLAGVTGANVLTF
TRBD2	TRBJ2-2	15	few	TRBV12-3/TRBV12-4	TGTGCCAGCAGCCTAGCACTAGCGGCTACCGGGGAGCTGTTTTTT	CASSLALAATGELFF
-	TRBJ1-2	13	-	TRBV27	TGTGCCAGCAGTAAACAGGTCGCTAATGGCTACACCTTC	CASSKQVANGYTF
-	TRBJ2-7	13	many	TRBV5-1	TGCGCCAGCAGAACAGGATCTTCCTACGAGCAGTACTTC	CASRTGSSYEQYF
-	TRBJ2-7	14	few	TRBV7-9	TGTGCCAGCAGCATGGGACGGCCATCCTACGAGCAGTACTTC	CASSMGRPSYEQYF
TRBD2	TRBJ2-2	14	-	TRBV29-1	TGCAGCGCCGCACTAGCGGGCGGAGACGGGGAGCTGTTTTTT	CSAALAGGDGELFF
TRBD2	TRBJ2-1	18	few	TRBV11-2	TGTGCCAGCAGCCCTCGACTAGCGGGACAGAGGTTGTGGAATGAGCAGTTCTTC	CASSPRLAGQRLWNEQFF
-	TRBJ2-1	18	-	TRBV11-2	TGTGCCAGCAGCCCGGGCGGCCTTAGCGTTAACTCCTACAATGAGCAGTTCTTC	CASSPGGLSVNSYNEQFF
TRBD2	TRBJ2-1	13	-	TRBV29-1	TGCAGCGTCGGGACTAGCGGGAGATTATATGGGTTCTTC	CSVGTSGRLYGFF
TRBD2	TRBJ2-3	15	-	TRBV7-2	TGTGCCAGCAGCTTAATGCGGGGGGTTACAGATACGCAGTATTTT	CASSLMRGVTDTQYF
-	TRBJ1-6	14	few	TRBV10-3	TGTGCCATCAACGGGCCCTCCTATAATTCACCCCTCCACTTT	CAINGPSYNSPLHF
-	TRBJ1-5	13	many	TRBV20-1	TGCAGTGCTATTGGAACTCCCTTGGAGCCCCAGCATTTT	CSAIGTPLEPQHF
TRBD1	TRBJ2-7	14	few	TRBV12-3/TRBV12-4	TGTGCCAGCAGTCGCCTCCGGACAGGGGCCGAGCAGTACTTC	CASSRLRTGAEQYF
-	TRBJ2-7	13	-	TRBV29-1	TGCAGCGTCCTGGGGGCTACCACTTACGAGCAGTACTTC	CSVLGATTYEQYF
-	TRBJ2-6	12	few	TRBV20-1	TGCAGTGCTAGGGGTTTACTCAACGTCCTGACTTTC	CSARGLLNVLTF
-	TRBJ2-1	15	-	TRBV28	TGTGCCAGCAGGGTTAGCGGAAGGTTTTACAATGAGCAGTTCTTC	CASRVSGRFYNEQFF
-	TRBJ2-3	12	few	TRBV28	TGTGCCAGCAGTACCCTAGGGGATACGCAGTATTTT	CASSTLGDTQYF
-	TRBJ2-3	15	many	TRBV29-1	TGCAGCGTTTCCCCCCGGGATCCCGCCACAGATACGCAGTATTTT	CSVSPRDPATDTQYF
-	TRBJ1-4	15	-	TRBV18	TGTGCCAGCTCCGCCAGGGCGTCCACTAATGAAAAACTGTTTTTT	CASSARASTNEKLFF
TRBD1	TRBJ1-1	13	-	TRBV3-1	TGTGCCAGCAGCCAGGACAGGGGGCTAATGGCTTTCTTT	CASSQDRGLMAFF